This T cell receptor beta chain was documented in a study of cytomegalovirus exposure and HLA in healthy donors. Study-level points and caveats: TCR beta V- and J-gene trimming, according to a later analysis, was linked to a missense DCLRE1C variant. Earlier analysis looked at TCR beta V segments, and most were productive about 90% or about 30% of the time.

This CDR3 is built from 17 residues. Germline-derived CDR1 and CDR2 are SGHTA and FQGNSA. The PCR employed 60 Vbeta primers together with 13 Jbeta primers. Libraries were prepared by immunoSEQ multiplex PCR; TCRdb keeps only in-frame clonotypes and omits some of them. Of under 200,000 clones in the sample, almost 85% are singletons; the top ten hold about 1%. As regards this clone: Its antigen is not known.

The sample taken for sequencing was PBMCs. V usage is TRBV7-2 and J usage is TRBJ2-5, with TRBD1 as a possible D gene (5 bases). The assigned J gene may be wrong: the sequence end matches TRBJ2-7 better. This sequence originates from a young man in good health and CMV-seronegative. The CDR3 reads CASSLGVAGRLSYEQYF. The CDR3 DNA reads as TGTGCCAGCAGCTTAGGGGTGGCAGGGCGACTCTCCTACGAGCAGTACTTC.